The 28 T cell receptor beta chains given below trace back to one sample, sequenced in a study of radiation and T cells in renal cell carcinoma. Only in-frame clones appear in the TCRdb table, and some are missing; sequencing was by immunoSEQ multiplex PCR. The table has roughly 130,000 clones, around four fifths seen once. As for time point: blood 2 weeks post-SBRT. As to treatment: 15 Gy SBRT to primary tumor, nephrectomy 4 weeks later. The source was blood, collected from a patient whose treatment included radiotherapy and nephrectomy. All receptors derive from a woman aged 55-69 years with renal cell carcinoma.

The chain is built from TRBV2 and TRBJ2-7; TRBD1 aligns across 8 bases. CDR1 is SNHLY, CDR2 FYNNEI, per germline. This CDR3 spans 14 amino acids. Trimming cost V 9 bases and J 3 bases; bases outside gene matches: 10. CDR3 bases: TGTGCCAGGGACGACAGGGGATCAGGCTACGAGCAGTACTTC. This gives the protein CARDDRGSGYEQYF.

This clone was observed a few times. In nucleotides, the CDR3 is TGTGCCAGCAGTTTATACAATGAGCAGTTCTTC. Translating it yields CASSLYNEQFF. The chain is built from TRBV27 and TRBJ2-1, with D unclear. V dropped 1 base and J dropped 5 bases, with 0 bases sitting between them. The CDR3 is 11 amino acids. Germline loops: CDR1 MNHEY, CDR2 SMNVEV (reference sequence).

The rearrangement joins TRBV10-3 to TRBJ2-5; 9 positions agree with TRBD1. V was pared by 8 bases and J by 5 bases, with 12 bases of the junction left unmatched. In germline, CDR1 is ENHRY, CDR2 SYGVKD. This CDR3 comprises 15 residues. In DNA, the CDR3 is TGTGCCATCGGGGAGGGACAGGGTAAGAGGGAGACCCAGTACTTC. This gives the protein CAIGEGQGKRETQYF.

The chain recombines TRBV5-1 with TRBJ2-7; 7 nucleotides align to TRBD2. This CDR3 contains 14 residues. V lost 0 bases, J lost 5 bases, and 5 bases stayed unmatched. Germline-derived CDR1 and CDR2 are SGHRS and YFSETQ. CDR3 nucleotide sequence: TGCGCCAGCAGCTTGGCGGCGGGAGACCACGAGCAGTACTTC. It yields the protein CASSLAAGDHEQYF.

A word on this clone: Within the sample, other DNA sequences also encode this same CDR3. The chain carries TRBV29-1 and TRBJ1-1, with D uncertain. Germline V gives CDR1 SQVTM, CDR2 ANQGSEA. V was trimmed by 4 bases and J by 1 base, leaving 13 bases between them. The CDR3 length is 14 residues. The CDR3 DNA reads as TGCAGCGTTGGGGCAACCGTAAGGAACACTGAAGCTTTCTTT. Translating it yields CSVGATVRNTEAFF. The full variable domain, its missing parts supplied by reference TRBV29-1 and TRBJ1-1, is SAVISQKPSRDICQRGTSLTIQCQVDSQVTMMFWYRQQPGQSLTLIATANQGSEATYESGFVIDKFPISRPNLTFSTLTVSNMSPEDSSIYLCSVGATVRNTEAFFGQGTRLTVV.

The genes are TRBV28 and TRBJ2-5, with D perhaps TRBD1 or TRBD2 (6 bases each). Germline values: CDR1 MDHEN, CDR2 SYDVKM. The CDR3 covers 17 residues. Trimming removed 5 bases at V and 5 bases at J, with 24 bases between. CDR3 sequence: CASSLLRALAGGETQYF. CDR3 sequence (DNA): TGTGCCAGCAGTCTATTGCGGGCCCTAGCCGGGGGCGAGACCCAGTACTTC.

This chain connects TRBV18 to TRBJ1-5, with no clear D. Trimming pared 6 bases from V and 3 bases from J, leaving 9 bases between. This CDR3 spans 13 amino acids. Germline V gene sequence: CDR1 KGHSH, CDR2 LQKENI. CDR3 DNA sequence: TGTGCCAGCTCCCCTTCCGACAATCAGCCCCAGCATTTT. Amino acids: CASSPSDNQPQHF. Supplemented by reference TRBV18 and TRBJ1-5, the full variable domain reads NAGVMQNPRHLVRRRGQEARLRCSPMKGHSHVYWYRQLPEEGLKFMVYLQKENIIDESGMPKERFSAEFPKEGPSILRIQQVVRGDSAAYFCASSPSDNQPQHFGDGTRLSIL.

The DNA of the CDR3 is TGTGCCACCAGCTCCCAGGATTCACCCCTCCACTTT. Encoded protein: CATSSQDSPLHF. The V and J genes are TRBV15 and TRBJ1-6; D is uncertain. This CDR3 has 12 residues. V gave up 5 bases and J gave up 8 bases, with 7 bases separating them. Per germline, CDR1 LNHNV and CDR2 YYDKDF (reference sequence).

J is TRBJ2-1 and V is TRBV6-6, with 11 bases that match TRBD2. The CDR3 has 14 residues. V lost 6 bases, J lost 5 bases, and 3 bases stayed unmatched. Germline V gene lookup returns CDR1 MNHNY and CDR2 SVGAGI (reference sequence). The CDR3, as DNA: TGTGCCAGCAGGCTAGCGGGGGGAAACAATGAGCAGTTCTTC. Translated: CASRLAGGNNEQFF.

The CDR3 nucleotides read TGTGCCAGCAGTTTTTCAGGGGCAGATACGCAGTATTTT. Amino acid sequence: CASSFSGADTQYF. This rearrangement joins TRBV28 to TRBJ2-3, with D tentatively TRBD1 (6 bases). Germline CDR1 and CDR2: MDHEN and SYDVKM. The V end lost 3 bases, the J end lost 4 bases, and 8 bases lay between the germline ends. This CDR3 region has 13 residues.

The chain uses TRBV4-2 and TRBJ2-4; D unresolved. Germline V gives CDR1 LGHNA, CDR2 YNFKEQ. Trimming took 8 bases from V and 0 from J, leaving 5 bases between them. The CDR3 consists of 12 residues. The CDR3 bases are TGTGCCAGCGGATTAGCCAAAAACATTCAGTACTTC. It yields the protein CASGLAKNIQYF.

V and J are TRBV28 and TRBJ2-1; TRBD1 matches at 7 bases. V shed 5 bases and J 0 bases; nucleotides not matched to a gene: 10. The V gene's germline CDR1 is MDHEN and CDR2 SYDVKM. CDR3 length: 17 amino acids. This CDR3 is CASSQPGQSFSYNEQFF. Here the CDR3 DNA reads TGTGCCAGCAGTCAGCCGGGACAGTCATTCTCCTACAATGAGCAGTTCTTC.

This chain links TRBV28 with TRBJ1-2; a weak D match, TRBD1 (6 bases). The V gene lost 5 bases and the J gene lost 5 bases, with 12 bases spanning the gap. CDR1 is MDHEN and CDR2 is SYDVKM in the germline V gene. CDR3 size: 13 residues. The CDR3 coding sequence is TGTGCCAGCAGTCTCGCGGGGGCGTATGGCTACACCTTC. Translation gives CASSLAGAYGYTF.

The chain is built from TRBV11-2 and TRBJ2-7; TRBD2 might be the D (5 bases). The length of the CDR3 is 15 residues. V was clipped by 6 bases and J by 0 bases, with 15 bases between them. Germline V gene data show CDR1 as SGHAT and CDR2 as FQNNGV. The CDR3 spells CASREPGMGSYEQYF. For the CDR3, the DNA is TGTGCCAGCAGAGAACCGGGGATGGGCTCCTACGAGCAGTACTTC.

This clone has only one observation. The rearrangement links TRBV4-1 to TRBJ2-1, with D perhaps TRBD2 (6 bases). CDR1 is MGHRA and CDR2 is YSYEKL in the germline V gene. The V end was cut by 3 bases, the J end by 0 bases, with 6 bases between. The CDR3 length is 14 residues. The CDR3 reads CASSQGGSYNEQFF. CDR3 sequence (DNA): TGCGCCAGCAGCCAGGGGGGCTCCTACAATGAGCAGTTCTTC.

This chain uses TRBV19 with TRBJ1-1, with 8 bases identical to TRBD1. Looked up from germline, CDR1 is LNHDA and CDR2 is SQIVND (reference sequence). This CDR3 comprises 13 residues. V lost 3 bases, J lost 4 bases, and 1 base stayed unmatched. CDR3 sequence reads: CASSMDRVTEAFF. Written as DNA, the CDR3 is TGTGCCAGTAGTATGGACAGGGTCACTGAAGCTTTCTTT.

The rearrangement joins TRBV6-1 to TRBJ1-5; no firm D call. The V end was cut by 2 bases, the J end by 5 bases, with 10 bases between. The CDR3 consists of 14 residues. CDR1 is MNHNS and CDR2 is SASEGT in the germline V gene. Written as DNA, the CDR3 is TGTGCCAGCAGTGAATGGTTCGGTGATCAGCCCCAGCATTTT. It encodes CASSEWFGDQPQHF.

J is TRBJ1-5 and V is TRBV10-3; possibly TRBD1 for D (6 bases). The CDR3 length is 14 residues. Germline CDR1 and CDR2: ENHRY and SYGVKD. The germline V and J ends were trimmed by 3 bases and 9 bases, with 15 bases remaining between them. The CDR3 DNA reads as TGTGCCATCAGTGAATCCGGGGGCGAGGCGCCCCAGCATTTT. Its translation: CAISESGGEAPQHF.

This clone was detected only a few times. V usage is TRBV2 and J usage is TRBJ2-3; D uncertain. The CDR3 spans 13 residues. V lost 7 bases and J lost 2, with 10 bases in between. Germline V CDR1 and CDR2: SNHLY, FYNNEI. The CDR3 sequence is CASIRLVTDTQYF. The CDR3 nucleotides are TGTGCCAGCATTAGGCTAGTCACAGATACGCAGTATTTT.

The CDR3 loop is CASSSSLRLAGVGNEQFF. CDR3 DNA sequence: TGTGCCAGCAGTTCCTCCCTAAGACTAGCGGGAGTAGGCAATGAGCAGTTCTTC. The J gene is TRBJ2-1, the V gene TRBV28, with 12 positions matching TRBD2. With 4 bases clipped from V and 6 bases from J, the junction kept 13 bases outside the gene matches. CDR3 length equals 18 residues. Germline V gene lookup returns CDR1 MDHEN and CDR2 SYDVKM.

The chain is built from TRBV7-9 and TRBJ1-2, with D possibly matching TRBD1 (6 bases). V was clipped by 1 base and J by 7 bases, with 13 bases between them. This CDR3 has 14 amino acids. Germline values: CDR1 SEHNR, CDR2 FQNEAQ (reference sequence). Here the CDR3 DNA reads TGTGCCAGCAGCTTAGGCCAGGGGCGTCGTGGCTACACCTTC. Its translation is CASSLGQGRRGYTF.

The V call is TRBV7-3, the J call TRBJ2-3; D remains unclear. CDR3 length: 14 amino acids. CDR1 is SGHTA and CDR2 is FQGTGA in the germline V gene. The V end was cut by 5 bases, the J end by 3 bases, with 12 bases between. The CDR3 DNA follows: TGTGCCAGCAGCCCGTCGGTTCAGACAGATACGCAGTATTTT. Its translation is CASSPSVQTDTQYF.

This CDR3 is CASSSQGVAEAFF. The CDR3 DNA is TGCGCCAGCAGCTCACAGGGGGTAGCTGAAGCTTTCTTT. The V call is TRBV5-1, the J call TRBJ1-1, with 8 bases aligning to TRBD1. V lost 3 bases and J lost 6; bases outside the gene matches: 4. The CDR3 consists of 13 residues. Germline CDR1 SGHRS, CDR2 YFSETQ.

The rearrangement uses TRBV5-1 and TRBJ2-2; unclear D gene. The germline V and J ends were trimmed by 0 bases and 0 bases, with 6 bases remaining between them. Germline lookup yields CDR1 SGHRS and CDR2 YFSETQ. This CDR3 is 15 amino acids long. The CDR3 sequence: CASSLAQANTGELFF. The CDR3 DNA is TGCGCCAGCAGCTTGGCGCAGGCGAACACCGGGGAGCTGTTTTTT.

The chain carries TRBV27 and TRBJ2-6, with TRBD1 as a possible D gene (6 bases). Germline V CDR1 and CDR2: MNHEY, SMNVEV (reference sequence). The CDR3 loop spans 17 amino acids. V was shortened by 11 bases and J by 0 bases, with 20 bases between the two germline ends. CDR3 region: CAYTTGDTNSGANVLTF. DNA for the CDR3: TGTGCCTACACAACCGGGGACACAAACTCTGGGGCCAACGTCCTGACTTTC.

The chain joins TRBV7-2 to TRBJ2-1; 9 nucleotides agree with TRBD2. Germline CDR1 SGHTA, CDR2 FQGNSA. The CDR3 has 12 residues. The trim removed 5 bases at V and 9 bases at J, leaving 2 bases unmatched. In nucleotides, the CDR3 is TGTGCCAGCAGCCCTAGCGGGGTTGAGCAGTTCTTC. Amino acids: CASSPSGVEQFF.

The chain uses TRBV5-6 and TRBJ2-1; D is uncertain. Germline assignment: CDR1 SGHDT and CDR2 YYEEEE. This CDR3 contains 13 residues. V was trimmed by 3 bases and J by 5 bases, leaving 9 bases between them. The CDR3 protein is CASSSDGNNEQFF. The CDR3, as DNA: TGTGCCAGCAGCTCGGACGGAAACAATGAGCAGTTCTTC.

The genes are TRBV5-4 and TRBJ2-5, with 7 bases matching TRBD2. The germline V gene has CDR1 SGHNT and CDR2 YYREEE (reference sequence). This CDR3 is 15 amino acids long. V lost 2 bases, J lost 5 bases, and 9 bases stayed unmatched. The CDR3 nucleotides are TGTGCCAGCAGCTTAGGTGGGAGGGCCAGGGAGACCCAGTACTTC. Translation: CASSLGGRARETQYF.